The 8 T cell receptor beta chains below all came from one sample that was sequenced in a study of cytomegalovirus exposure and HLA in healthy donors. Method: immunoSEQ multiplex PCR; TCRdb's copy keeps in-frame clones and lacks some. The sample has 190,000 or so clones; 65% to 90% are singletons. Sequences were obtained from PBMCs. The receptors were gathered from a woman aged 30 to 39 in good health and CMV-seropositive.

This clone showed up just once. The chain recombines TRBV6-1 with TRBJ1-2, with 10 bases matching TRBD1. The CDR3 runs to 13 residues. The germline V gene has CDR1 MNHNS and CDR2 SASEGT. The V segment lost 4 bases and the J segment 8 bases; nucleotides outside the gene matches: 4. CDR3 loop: CASSGQGAEGYTF. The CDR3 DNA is TGTGCCAGCAGTGGACAGGGGGCGGAGGGCTACACCTTC.

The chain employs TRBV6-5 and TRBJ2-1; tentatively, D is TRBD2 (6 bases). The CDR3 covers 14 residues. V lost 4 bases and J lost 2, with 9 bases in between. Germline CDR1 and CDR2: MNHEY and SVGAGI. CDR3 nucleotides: TGTGCCAGCAGTTTGGACTATCCCTACAATGAGCAGTTCTTC. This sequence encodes CASSLDYPYNEQFF.

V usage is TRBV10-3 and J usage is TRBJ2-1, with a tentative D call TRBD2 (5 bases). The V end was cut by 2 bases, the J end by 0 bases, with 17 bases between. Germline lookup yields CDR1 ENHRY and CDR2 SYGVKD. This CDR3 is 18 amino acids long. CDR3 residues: CAISEPKTLVGSYNEQFF. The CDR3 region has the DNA TGTGCCATCAGTGAGCCGAAAACACTAGTGGGCTCCTACAATGAGCAGTTCTTC.

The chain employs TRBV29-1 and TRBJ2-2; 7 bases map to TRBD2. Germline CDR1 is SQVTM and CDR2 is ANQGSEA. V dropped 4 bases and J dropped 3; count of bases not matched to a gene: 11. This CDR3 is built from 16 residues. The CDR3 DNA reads TGCAGCGTTGTCACTAGCGCAACGACCCACACCGGGGAGCTGTTTTTT. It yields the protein CSVVTSATTHTGELFF.

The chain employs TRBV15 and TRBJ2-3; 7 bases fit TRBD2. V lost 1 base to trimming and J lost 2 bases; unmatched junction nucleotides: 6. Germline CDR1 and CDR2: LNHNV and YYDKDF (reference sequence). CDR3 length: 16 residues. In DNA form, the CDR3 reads TGTGCCACCAGCAGAGCTGCGGGAGAGGTCACAGATACGCAGTATTTT. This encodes CATSRAAGEVTDTQYF.

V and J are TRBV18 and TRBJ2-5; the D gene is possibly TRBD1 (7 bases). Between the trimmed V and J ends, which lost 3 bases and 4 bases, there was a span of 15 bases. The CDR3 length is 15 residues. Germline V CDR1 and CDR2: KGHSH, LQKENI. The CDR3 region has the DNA TGTGCCAGCTCACCCGGAGGGGGCGCGAGAGAGACCCAGTACTTC. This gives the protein CASSPGGGARETQYF.

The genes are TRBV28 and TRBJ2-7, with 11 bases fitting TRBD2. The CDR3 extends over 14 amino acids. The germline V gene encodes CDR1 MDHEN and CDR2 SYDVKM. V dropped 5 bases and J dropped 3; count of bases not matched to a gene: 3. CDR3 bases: TGTGCCAGCAGTGGGACTAGCGGTGACTACGAGCAGTACTTC. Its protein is CASSGTSGDYEQYF.

As DNA, the CDR3 is TGTGCCAGCAGCTTACTGTCCGGGACTAGTATTTACGAGCAGTACTTC. Protein sequence: CASSLLSGTSIYEQYF. This sequence joins TRBV11-1 and TRBJ2-7; TRBD2 agrees at 8 bases. CDR3 length equals 16 residues. Germline V gene sequence: CDR1 SGHAT, CDR2 FQDESV (reference sequence). J gave up 4 bases and V 2 bases, and 10 bases lay outside the gene matches.